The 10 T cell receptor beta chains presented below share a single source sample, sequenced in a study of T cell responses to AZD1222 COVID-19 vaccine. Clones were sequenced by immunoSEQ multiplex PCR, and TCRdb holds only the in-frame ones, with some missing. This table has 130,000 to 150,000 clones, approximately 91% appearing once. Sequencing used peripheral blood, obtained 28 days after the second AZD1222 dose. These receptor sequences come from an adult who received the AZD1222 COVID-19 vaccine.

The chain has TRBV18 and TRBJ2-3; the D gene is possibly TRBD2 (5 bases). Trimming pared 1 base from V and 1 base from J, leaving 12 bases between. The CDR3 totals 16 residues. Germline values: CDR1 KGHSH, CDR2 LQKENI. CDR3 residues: CASSPLGGSGTDTQYF. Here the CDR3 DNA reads TGTGCCAGCTCACCACTAGGTGGGAGTGGCACAGATACGCAGTATTTT.

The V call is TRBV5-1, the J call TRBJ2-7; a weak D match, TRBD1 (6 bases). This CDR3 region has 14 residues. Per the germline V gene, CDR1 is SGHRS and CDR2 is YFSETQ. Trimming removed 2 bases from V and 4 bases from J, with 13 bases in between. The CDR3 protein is CASSLEGGRYEQYF. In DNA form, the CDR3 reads TGCGCCAGCAGCTTAGAAGGGGGTAGGTACGAGCAGTACTTC.

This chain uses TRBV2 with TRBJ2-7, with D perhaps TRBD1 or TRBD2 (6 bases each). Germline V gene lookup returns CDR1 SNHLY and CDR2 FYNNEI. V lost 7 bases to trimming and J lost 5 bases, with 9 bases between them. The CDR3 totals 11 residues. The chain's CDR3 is CASNRGHEQYF. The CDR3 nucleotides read TGTGCCAGCAATCGGGGGCACGAGCAGTACTTC.

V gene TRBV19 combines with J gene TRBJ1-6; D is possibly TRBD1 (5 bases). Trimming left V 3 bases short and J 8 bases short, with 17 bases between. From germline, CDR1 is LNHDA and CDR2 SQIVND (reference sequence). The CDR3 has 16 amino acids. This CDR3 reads CASSILGTWGDSPLHF. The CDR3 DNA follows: TGTGCCAGTAGTATTCTGGGTACTTGGGGGGATTCACCCCTCCACTTT.

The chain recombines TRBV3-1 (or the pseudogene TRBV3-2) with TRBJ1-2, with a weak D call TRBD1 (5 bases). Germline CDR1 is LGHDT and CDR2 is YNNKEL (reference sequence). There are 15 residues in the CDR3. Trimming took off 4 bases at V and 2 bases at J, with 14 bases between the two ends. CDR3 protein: CASSRQAGGNYGYTF. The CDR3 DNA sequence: TGTGCCAGCAGCCGCCAAGCGGGGGGAAACTATGGCTACACCTTC.

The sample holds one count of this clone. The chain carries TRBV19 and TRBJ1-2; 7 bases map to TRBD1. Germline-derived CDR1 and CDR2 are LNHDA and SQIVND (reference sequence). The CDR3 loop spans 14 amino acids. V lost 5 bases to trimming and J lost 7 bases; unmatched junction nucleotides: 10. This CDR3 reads CASSSQGVFSGYTF. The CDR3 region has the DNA TGTGCCAGTAGTTCCCAGGGGGTTTTTTCTGGCTACACCTTC.

The CDR3 region is CASSESFGGINTEAFF. The CDR3 DNA is TGTGCCAGCAGTGAATCGTTCGGGGGCATAAACACTGAAGCTTTCTTT. The chain links TRBV6-4 to TRBJ1-1, with a weak D call TRBD1 (6 bases). Germline values: CDR1 MRHNA, CDR2 SNTAGT. V was cut by 3 bases and J by 2 bases, with 16 bases left in between. The length of the CDR3 is 16 residues.

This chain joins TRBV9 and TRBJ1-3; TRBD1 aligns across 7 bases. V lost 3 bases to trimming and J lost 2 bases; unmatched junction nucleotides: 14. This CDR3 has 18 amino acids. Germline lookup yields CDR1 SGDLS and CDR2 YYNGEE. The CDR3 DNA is TGTGCCAGCAGCGCACAAAGGGGAGTACAGGGGCCTGGAAACACCATATATTTT. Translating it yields CASSAQRGVQGPGNTIYF.

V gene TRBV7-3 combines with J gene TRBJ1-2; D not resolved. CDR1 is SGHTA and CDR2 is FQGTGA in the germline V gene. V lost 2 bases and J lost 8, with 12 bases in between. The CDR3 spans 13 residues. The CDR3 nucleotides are TGTGCCAGCAGCTTATATCAACCCGAAGGCTACACCTTC. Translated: CASSLYQPEGYTF.

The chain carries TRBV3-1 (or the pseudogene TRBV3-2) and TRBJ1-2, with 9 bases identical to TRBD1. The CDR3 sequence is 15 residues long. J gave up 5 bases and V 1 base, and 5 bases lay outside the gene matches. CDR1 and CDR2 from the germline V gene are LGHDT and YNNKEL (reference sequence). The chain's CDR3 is CASSQVFGTGYGYTF. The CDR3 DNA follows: TGTGCCAGCAGCCAAGTGTTTGGGACAGGGTATGGCTACACCTTC.